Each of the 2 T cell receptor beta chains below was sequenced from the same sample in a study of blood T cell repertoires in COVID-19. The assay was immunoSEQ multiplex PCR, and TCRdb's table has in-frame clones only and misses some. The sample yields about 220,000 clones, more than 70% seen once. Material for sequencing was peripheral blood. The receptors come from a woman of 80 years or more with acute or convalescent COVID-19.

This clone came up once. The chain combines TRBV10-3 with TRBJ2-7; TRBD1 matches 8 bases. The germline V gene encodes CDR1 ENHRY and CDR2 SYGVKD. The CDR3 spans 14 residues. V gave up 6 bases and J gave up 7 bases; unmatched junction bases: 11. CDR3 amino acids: CAISGADRAGEQYF. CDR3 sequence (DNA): TGTGCCATCAGCGGGGCGGACAGGGCGGGAGAGCAGTACTTC.

The CDR3 DNA follows: TGCAGCACTCAAGTAGCGGCCATCTACAATGAGCAGTTCTTC. Translation gives CSTQVAAIYNEQFF. This chain joins TRBV29-1 and TRBJ2-1, with D perhaps matching TRBD2 (6 bases). In germline, CDR1 is SQVTM, CDR2 ANQGSEA. CDR3 size: 14 residues. V lost 8 bases, J lost 3 bases, and 17 bases lay in between.